The 25 T cell receptor beta chains presented below share a single source sample, sequenced in a study of shared clonotypes between healthy human individuals. Positive CCR7 selection of CD45RO-negative cells yielded the naive CD8 cells, and terminally differentiated effector memory CD45RA+ cells were excluded. Assay used: immunoSEQ multiplex PCR; TCRdb lists only in-frame clones, some missing. The sample holds more than 600,000 clones, about 92% seen once. Material: naive CD8+ T cells sorted from blood. Every receptor here comes from a man in his thirties or forties in good health.

This chain links TRBV9 with TRBJ1-3; D remains unclear. Germline V CDR1 and CDR2: SGDLS, YYNGEE. The V end was cut by 4 bases, the J end by 9 bases, with 11 bases between. The CDR3 extends over 12 amino acids. DNA of the CDR3: TGTGCCAGCAGCTCCCTGGGTCGCACCATATATTTT. This sequence encodes CASSSLGRTIYF.

The chain combines TRBV7-9 with TRBJ2-5, with TRBD1 matching over 12 bases. The trim removed 5 bases at V and 5 bases at J, leaving 6 bases unmatched. Germline V gene sequence: CDR1 SEHNR, CDR2 FQNEAQ (reference sequence). CDR3 length: 15 residues. CDR3 in DNA: TGTGCCAGCAGCAAGCCGGGACAGGGGGCCGAGACCCAGTACTTC. Amino acids: CASSKPGQGAETQYF.

The chain recombines TRBV10-2 with TRBJ2-1, with TRBD2 matching over 8 bases. The germline V gene encodes CDR1 WSHSY and CDR2 SAAADI. This CDR3 is built from 13 residues. J gave up 6 bases and V 6 bases, and 4 bases lay outside the gene matches. The CDR3: CASSSGSGNEQFF. The DNA for the CDR3 is TGCGCCAGCAGCAGCGGGAGTGGCAATGAGCAGTTCTTC.

V usage is TRBV19 and J usage is TRBJ2-1; 10 bases agree with TRBD2. CDR3 length: 15 residues. Germline V gene sequence: CDR1 LNHDA, CDR2 SQIVND (reference sequence). Trimming removed 9 bases from V and 2 bases from J; junction bases left unmatched: 7. The CDR3 region is CASQTAGGPYNEQFF. The CDR3 DNA reads as TGTGCCAGCCAAACAGCGGGAGGGCCCTACAATGAGCAGTTCTTC.

This clone was seen once. The chain combines TRBV10-3 with TRBJ2-3, with D perhaps given as TRBD1 or TRBD2 (6 bases each). CDR1 and CDR2 from the germline V gene are ENHRY and SYGVKD. The V end was cut by 6 bases, the J end by 0 bases, with 10 bases between. The CDR3 spans 14 residues. The CDR3 DNA reads TGTGCCATCAGAGGGGGGAGAAGCACAGATACGCAGTATTTT. Translation gives CAIRGGRSTDTQYF.

CDR3 amino acids: CASSEVGNTEAFF. The CDR3 DNA follows: TGTGCCAGCAGTGAAGTGGGGAACACTGAAGCTTTCTTT. The chain carries TRBV25-1 and TRBJ1-1, with D hard to call. Germline V gives CDR1 MGHDK, CDR2 SYGVNS. V lost 2 bases to trimming and J lost 1 base, with 5 bases between them. The CDR3 runs to 13 residues.

CDR3 sequence: CASSWGGKQFF. The CDR3 region has the DNA TGTGCCAGCAGTTGGGGGGGGAAGCAGTTCTTC. The gene calls are TRBV27 and TRBJ2-1; 7 nucleotides match TRBD2. The J segment lost 11 bases and the V segment lost 4 bases, leaving 2 bases of the junction unmatched. The CDR3 sequence is 11 residues long. Germline loops: CDR1 MNHEY, CDR2 SMNVEV (reference sequence).

A note on this clone: Distinct nucleotide sequences in the sample also encode this CDR3. The chain links TRBV27 to TRBJ2-7; D remains ambiguous. The germline V gene encodes CDR1 MNHEY and CDR2 SMNVEV (reference sequence). This CDR3 is 13 amino acids long. V was shortened by 11 bases and J by 4 bases, with 18 bases between the two germline ends. The chain's CDR3 is CASSFSGTYEQYF. CDR3 nucleotide sequence: TGTGCCTCCTCATTCTCAGGAACTTACGAGCAGTACTTC.

This chain connects TRBV4-3 to TRBJ2-7; maybe TRBD2 (6 bases). This CDR3 has 15 amino acids. Trimming stripped 0 bases from V and 3 bases from J, with 12 bases between. The V gene's germline CDR1 is LGHNA and CDR2 YSLEER. In DNA, the CDR3 is TGCGCCAGCAGCCAAGATCTTCTGGAGGGCTACGAGCAGTACTTC. The encoded protein is CASSQDLLEGYEQYF.

The gene calls are TRBV9 and TRBJ1-2, with D perhaps matching TRBD1 (5 bases). The CDR3 loop spans 16 amino acids. The V end lost 2 bases, the J end lost 3 bases, and 17 bases lay between the germline ends. From germline, CDR1 is SGDLS and CDR2 YYNGEE. Written as DNA, the CDR3 is TGTGCCAGCAGCGTGGGACCGGGACCGATCGACTATGGCTACACCTTC. Residues: CASSVGPGPIDYGYTF.

The chain has TRBV7-9 and TRBJ2-7; TRBD1 matches at 8 bases. V shed 8 bases and J 3 bases; nucleotides not matched to a gene: 9. This CDR3 spans 14 amino acids. Germline assignment: CDR1 SEHNR and CDR2 FQNEAQ (reference sequence). CDR3 nucleotides: TGTGCCAGCCGTGGGCAGGGGGCGGGCTACGAGCAGTACTTC. Amino acid sequence: CASRGQGAGYEQYF.

The CDR3 nucleotides read TGTGCCAGCAGCCCGTCGGACAGGGGGTATCGTAGCACAGATACGCAGTATTTT. Translated: CASSPSDRGYRSTDTQYF. The chain carries TRBV7-3 and TRBJ2-3, with TRBD1 matching over 10 bases. V trimming: 5 bases; J trimming: 0 bases; junction bases outside the gene matches: 11. Germline V CDR1 and CDR2: SGHTA, FQGTGA. The CDR3 sequence is 18 residues long.

V gene TRBV27 combines with J gene TRBJ2-5; possibly TRBD2 for D (7 bases). The ends were cut back, 8 bases at V and 3 bases at J, with 16 bases in the middle. The CDR3 runs 14 residues. CDR1 is MNHEY and CDR2 is SMNVEV in the germline V gene (reference sequence). The CDR3: CASSPGGREETQYF. The CDR3, as DNA: TGTGCCAGCTCGCCGGGGGGCAGGGAAGAGACCCAGTACTTC.

Here the CDR3 reads CSVVGGPLDTGELFF. CDR3 bases: TGCAGCGTTGTGGGGGGGCCCCTAGACACCGGGGAGCTGTTTTTT. The chain uses TRBV29-1 and TRBJ2-2, with TRBD2 as a possible D gene (7 bases). CDR3 length equals 15 residues. Germline V gene lookup returns CDR1 SQVTM and CDR2 ANQGSEA. Trimming stripped 4 bases from V and 3 bases from J, with 15 bases between.

This chain links TRBV6-1 with TRBJ1-2, with D tentatively TRBD1 (5 bases). The CDR3 covers 15 residues. Trimming pared 3 bases from V and 4 bases from J, leaving 15 bases between. In germline, CDR1 is MNHNS, CDR2 SASEGT. The CDR3 reads CASSDEPGRTYGYTF. The CDR3 DNA reads TGTGCCAGCAGTGACGAACCGGGACGGACCTATGGCTACACCTTC.

The V gene is TRBV27, the J gene TRBJ2-7; possibly TRBD1 for D (5 bases). The germline V gene encodes CDR1 MNHEY and CDR2 SMNVEV (reference sequence). The CDR3 has 12 residues. V was cut by 3 bases and J by 6 bases, with 9 bases left in between. CDR3: CASSFSGREQYF. Written as DNA, the CDR3 is TGTGCCAGCAGTTTTTCAGGGCGCGAGCAGTACTTC.

This clone was observed once. The chain has TRBV10-1 and TRBJ2-3, with TRBD2 matching over 10 bases. The CDR3 totals 15 residues. CDR1 is WNHNN, CDR2 SYGVQD, per germline (reference sequence). Unmatched junction bases numbered 5, after V lost 3 bases and J lost 5 bases. Here the CDR3 reads CASSEGLAVIDTQYF. Here the CDR3 DNA reads TGCGCCAGCAGTGAAGGACTAGCGGTTATAGATACGCAGTATTTT.

The rearrangement joins TRBV11-2 to TRBJ2-7; D possibly matches TRBD1 or TRBD2 (6 bases each). This CDR3 is 15 amino acids long. Trimming took off 0 bases at V and 1 base at J, with 10 bases between the two ends. Germline loops: CDR1 SGHAT, CDR2 FQNNGV. Written as DNA, the CDR3 is TGTGCCAGCAGCTTAGAAAGGGGGGTTTCCTACGAGCAGTACTTC. Its translation: CASSLERGVSYEQYF.

The chain has TRBV27 and TRBJ2-7, with D hard to call. The length of the CDR3 is 11 residues. Germline-derived CDR1 and CDR2 are MNHEY and SMNVEV (reference sequence). V lost 4 bases and J lost 7, with 8 bases in between. In nucleotides, the CDR3 is TGTGCCAGCAGTTCCGCCCGGGAGCAGTACTTC. Translation gives CASSSAREQYF.

This chain links TRBV9 with TRBJ1-1; 12 nucleotides align to TRBD1. The CDR3 runs to 19 residues. V was pared by 1 base and J by 3 bases, with 13 bases of the junction left unmatched. Germline V gene lookup returns CDR1 SGDLS and CDR2 YYNGEE. CDR3 region: CASSVNWGQGAVLDTEAFF. The CDR3 DNA sequence: TGTGCCAGCAGCGTAAATTGGGGACAGGGGGCGGTTTTGGACACTGAAGCTTTCTTT. The complete variable domain, with remaining parts taken from reference TRBV9 and TRBJ1-1, reads DSGVTQTPKHLITATGQRVTLRCSPRSGDLSVYWYQQSLDQGLQFLIQYYNGEERAKGNILERFSAQQFPDLHSELNLSSLELGDSALYFCASSVNWGQGAVLDTEAFFGQGTRLTVV.

Regarding this clone: The sample contains more than one DNA sequence encoding this CDR3. The chain has TRBV6-1 and TRBJ1-1; D is possibly TRBD1 (6 bases). The CDR3 covers 15 residues. Germline V gene lookup returns CDR1 MNHNS and CDR2 SASEGT. V was pared by 0 bases and J by 0 bases, with 8 bases between. The CDR3 sequence is CASSEAQGLNTEAFF. DNA of the CDR3: TGTGCCAGCAGTGAAGCCCAGGGGTTGAACACTGAAGCTTTCTTT.

The chain has TRBV5-6 and TRBJ1-1; D unresolved. The CDR3 totals 13 residues. Germline V gene data show CDR1 as SGHDT and CDR2 as YYEEEE. V gave up 0 bases and J gave up 4 bases, with 7 bases separating them. DNA for the CDR3: TGTGCCAGCAGCTTGGGCCGTCGCACTGAAGCTTTCTTT. It encodes CASSLGRRTEAFF.

The chain recombines TRBV6-6 with TRBJ2-1, with D perhaps matching TRBD2 (6 bases). The CDR3 consists of 12 residues. V dropped 5 bases and J dropped 12 bases, with 14 bases sitting between them. Per the germline V gene, CDR1 is MNHNY and CDR2 is SVGAGI (reference sequence). In DNA form, the CDR3 reads TGTGCCAGCAGTCCGGACGGGACTGCGCAGTTCTTC. Amino acids: CASSPDGTAQFF.

The CDR3 spells CASSFLIPGSPFTYEQYF. CDR3 nucleotide sequence: TGTGCCAGCAGTTTCTTGATCCCCGGGTCCCCATTTACTTACGAGCAGTACTTC. The V and J genes are TRBV27 and TRBJ2-7, with D unclear. CDR3 length equals 18 residues. Looked up from germline, CDR1 is MNHEY and CDR2 is SMNVEV (reference sequence). Trimming pared 3 bases from V and 4 bases from J, leaving 25 bases between.

Remarks on this clone: Other DNA sequences in the same sample also yield this CDR3. The chain carries TRBV27 and TRBJ1-5; D remains unclear. This CDR3 has 14 residues. Germline CDR1 is MNHEY and CDR2 is SMNVEV (reference sequence). The germline V and J ends were trimmed by 2 bases and 1 base, with 6 bases remaining between them. The chain's CDR3 is CASSLLGSNQPQHF. The CDR3 DNA follows: TGTGCCAGCAGTTTACTGGGGAGCAATCAGCCCCAGCATTTT.